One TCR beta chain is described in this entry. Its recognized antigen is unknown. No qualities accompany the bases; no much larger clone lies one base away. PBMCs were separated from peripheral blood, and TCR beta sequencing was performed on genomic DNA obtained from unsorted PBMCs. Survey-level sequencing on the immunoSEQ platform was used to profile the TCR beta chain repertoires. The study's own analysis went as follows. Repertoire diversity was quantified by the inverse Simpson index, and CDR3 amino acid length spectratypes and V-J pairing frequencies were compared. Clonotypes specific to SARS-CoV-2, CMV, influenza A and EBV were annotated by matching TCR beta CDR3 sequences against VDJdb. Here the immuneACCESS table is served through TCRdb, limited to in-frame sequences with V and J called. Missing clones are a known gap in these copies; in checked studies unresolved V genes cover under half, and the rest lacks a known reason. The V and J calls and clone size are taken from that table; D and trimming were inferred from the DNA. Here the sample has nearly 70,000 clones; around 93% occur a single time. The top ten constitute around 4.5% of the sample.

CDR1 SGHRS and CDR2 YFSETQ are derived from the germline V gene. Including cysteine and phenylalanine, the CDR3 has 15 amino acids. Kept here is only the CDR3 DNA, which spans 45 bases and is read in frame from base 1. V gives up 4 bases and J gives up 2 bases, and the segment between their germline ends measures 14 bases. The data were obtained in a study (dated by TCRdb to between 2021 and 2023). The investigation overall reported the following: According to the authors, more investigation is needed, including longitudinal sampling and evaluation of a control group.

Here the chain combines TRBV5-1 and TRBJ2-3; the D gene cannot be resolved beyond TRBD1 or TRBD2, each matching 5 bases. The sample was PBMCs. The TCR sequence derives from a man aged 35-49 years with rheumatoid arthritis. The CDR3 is CASSPGQEVTDTQYF. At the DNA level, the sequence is TGCGCCAGCAGCCCAGGGCAGGAGGTCACAGATACGCAGTATTTT.